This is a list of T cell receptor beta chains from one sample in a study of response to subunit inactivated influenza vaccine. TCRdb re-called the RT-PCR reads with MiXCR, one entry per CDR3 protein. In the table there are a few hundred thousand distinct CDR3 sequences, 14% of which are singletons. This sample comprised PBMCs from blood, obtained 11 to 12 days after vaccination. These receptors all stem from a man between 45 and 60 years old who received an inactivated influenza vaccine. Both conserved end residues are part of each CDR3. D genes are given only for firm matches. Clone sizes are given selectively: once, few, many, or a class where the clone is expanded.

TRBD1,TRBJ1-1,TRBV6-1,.,TGTGCCAGCAGGGCCGGGACAGGGGGGAACACTGAAGCTTTCTTT,CASRAGTGGNTEAFF
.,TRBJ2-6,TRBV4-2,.,TGTGCCAGCAGCCAAGATGTTCGTGGGGCCAACGTCCTGACTTTC,CASSQDVRGANVLTF
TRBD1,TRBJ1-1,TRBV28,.,TGTGCCAGCAGTCCCCAGGGCAGGGGGCCCACTGAAGCTTTCTTT,CASSPQGRGPTEAFF
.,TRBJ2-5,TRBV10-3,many,TGTGCCATCAGTGAGTCGCCTGGAGAGACCCAGTACTTC,CAISESPGETQYF
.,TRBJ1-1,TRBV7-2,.,TGTGCCAGCAGCTTTACAGAGGGCACTGAAGCTTTCTTT,CASSFTEGTEAFF
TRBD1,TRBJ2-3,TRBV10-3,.,TGTGCCATCAGGACAGGGGGAGTAGATACGCAGTATTTT,CAIRTGGVDTQYF
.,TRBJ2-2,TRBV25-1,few,TGTGCCAGCAGTGGCCAGAACACCGGGGAGCTGTTTTTT,CASSGQNTGELFF
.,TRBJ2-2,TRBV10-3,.,TGTGCCATCAGTGTAGGGCGCACCGGGGAGCTGTTTTTT,CAISVGRTGELFF
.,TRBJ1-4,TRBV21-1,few,TGTGCCAGCAGCTCCCGGGGGCAAGCTAATGAAAAACTGTTTTTT,CASSSRGQANEKLFF
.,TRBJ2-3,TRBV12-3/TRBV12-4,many,TGTGCCAGCAGTTTGGCCCCTTGGGCAGATACGCAGTATTTT,CASSLAPWADTQYF
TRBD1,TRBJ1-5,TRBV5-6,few,TGTGCCAGCAGCTTGCGGAGGACAGGGGGACAATTCGCCTCCCCGCCCCAGCATTTT,CASSLRRTGGQFASPPQHF